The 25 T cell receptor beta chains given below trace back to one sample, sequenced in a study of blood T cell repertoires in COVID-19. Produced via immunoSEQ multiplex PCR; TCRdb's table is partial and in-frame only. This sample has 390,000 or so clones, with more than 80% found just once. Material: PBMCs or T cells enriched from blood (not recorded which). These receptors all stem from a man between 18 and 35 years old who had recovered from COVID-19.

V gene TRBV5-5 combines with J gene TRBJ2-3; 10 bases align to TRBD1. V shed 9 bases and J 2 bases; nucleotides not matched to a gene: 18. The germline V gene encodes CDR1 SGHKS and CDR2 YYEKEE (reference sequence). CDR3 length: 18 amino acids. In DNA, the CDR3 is TGTGCCAACCCCCGGCGGGGCGGACAGGGGGGAAACACAGATACGCAGTATTTT. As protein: CANPRRGGQGGNTDTQYF. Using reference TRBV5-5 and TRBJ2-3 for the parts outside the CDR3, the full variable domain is DAGVTQSPTHLIKTRGQQVTLRCSPISGHKSVSWYQQVLGQGPQFIFQYYEKEERGRGNFPDRFSARQFPNYSSELNVNALLLGDSALYLCANPRRGGQGGNTDTQYFGPGTRLTVL.

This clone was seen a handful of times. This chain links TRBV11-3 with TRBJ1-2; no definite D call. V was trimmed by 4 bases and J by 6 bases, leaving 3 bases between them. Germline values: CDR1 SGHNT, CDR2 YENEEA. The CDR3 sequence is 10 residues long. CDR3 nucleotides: TGTGCCAGCAGCTCTGATGGCTACACCTTC. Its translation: CASSSDGYTF.

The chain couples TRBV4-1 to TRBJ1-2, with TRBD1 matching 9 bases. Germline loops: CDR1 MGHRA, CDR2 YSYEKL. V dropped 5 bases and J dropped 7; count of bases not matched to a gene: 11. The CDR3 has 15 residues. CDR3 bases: TGCGCCAGCAGCACCAGACAGGGGGAATTGGGTGGCTACACCTTC. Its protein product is CASSTRQGELGGYTF.

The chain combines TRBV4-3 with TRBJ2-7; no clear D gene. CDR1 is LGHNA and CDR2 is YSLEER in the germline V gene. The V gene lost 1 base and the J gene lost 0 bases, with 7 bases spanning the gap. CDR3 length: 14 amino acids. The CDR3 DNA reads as TGCGCCAGCAGCCAAGGGGCAGCCTCCTACGAGCAGTACTTC. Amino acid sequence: CASSQGAASYEQYF.

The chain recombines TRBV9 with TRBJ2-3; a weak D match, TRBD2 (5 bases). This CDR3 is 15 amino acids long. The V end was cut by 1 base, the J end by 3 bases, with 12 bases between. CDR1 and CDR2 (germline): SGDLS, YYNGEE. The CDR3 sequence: CASSVSGYWTDTQYF. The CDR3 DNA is TGTGCCAGCAGCGTAAGCGGATACTGGACAGATACGCAGTATTTT.

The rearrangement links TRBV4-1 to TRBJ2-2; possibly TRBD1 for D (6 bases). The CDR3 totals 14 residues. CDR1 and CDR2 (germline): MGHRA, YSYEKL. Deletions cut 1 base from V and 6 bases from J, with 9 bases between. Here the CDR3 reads CASSQVDRPGELFF. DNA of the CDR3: TGCGCCAGCAGCCAAGTGGACAGACCCGGGGAGCTGTTTTTT.

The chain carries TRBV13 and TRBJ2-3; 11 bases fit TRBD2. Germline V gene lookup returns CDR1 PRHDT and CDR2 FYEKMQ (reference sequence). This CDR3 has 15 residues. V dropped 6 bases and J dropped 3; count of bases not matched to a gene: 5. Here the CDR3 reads CASSRLAGGTDTQYF. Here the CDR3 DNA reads TGTGCCAGCAGTCGATTAGCGGGGGGGACAGATACGCAGTATTTT.

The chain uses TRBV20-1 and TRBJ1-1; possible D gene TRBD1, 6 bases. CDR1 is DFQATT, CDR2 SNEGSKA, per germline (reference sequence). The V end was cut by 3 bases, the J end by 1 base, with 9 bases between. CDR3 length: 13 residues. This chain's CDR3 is CSASGGGNTEAFF. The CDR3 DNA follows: TGCAGTGCTAGTGGGGGCGGGAACACTGAAGCTTTCTTT.

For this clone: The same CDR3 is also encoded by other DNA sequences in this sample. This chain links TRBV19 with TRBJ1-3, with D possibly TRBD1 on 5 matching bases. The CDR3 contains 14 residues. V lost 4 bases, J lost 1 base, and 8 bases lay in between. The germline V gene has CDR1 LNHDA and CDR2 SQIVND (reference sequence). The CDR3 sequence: CASSTGSSGNTIYF. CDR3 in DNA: TGTGCCAGTAGTACAGGGTCTTCTGGAAACACCATATATTTT.

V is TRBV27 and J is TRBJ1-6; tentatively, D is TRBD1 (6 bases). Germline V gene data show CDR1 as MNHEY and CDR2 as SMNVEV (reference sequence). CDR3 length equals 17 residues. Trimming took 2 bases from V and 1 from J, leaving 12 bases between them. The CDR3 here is CASSLIWGPSYNSPLHF. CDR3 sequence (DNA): TGTGCCAGCAGTTTAATCTGGGGGCCGTCCTATAATTCACCCCTCCACTTT.

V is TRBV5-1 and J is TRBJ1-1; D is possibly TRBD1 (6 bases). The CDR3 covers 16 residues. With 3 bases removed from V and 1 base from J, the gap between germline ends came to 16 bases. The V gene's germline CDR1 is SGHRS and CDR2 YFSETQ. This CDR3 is CASSSPDRGANTEAFF. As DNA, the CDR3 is TGCGCCAGCAGCTCCCCGGACCGGGGGGCGAACACTGAAGCTTTCTTT.

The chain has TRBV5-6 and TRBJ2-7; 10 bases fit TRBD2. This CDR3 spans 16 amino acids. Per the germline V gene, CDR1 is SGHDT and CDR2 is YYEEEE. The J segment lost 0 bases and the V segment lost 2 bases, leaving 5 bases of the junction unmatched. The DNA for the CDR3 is TGTGCCAGCAGCTTAGGACTAGCGGCCTCCTCCTACGAGCAGTACTTC. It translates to CASSLGLAASSYEQYF.

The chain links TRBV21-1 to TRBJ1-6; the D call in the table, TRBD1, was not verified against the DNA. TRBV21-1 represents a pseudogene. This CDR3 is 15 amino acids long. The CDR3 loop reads CASSVSTGVNSPLHF. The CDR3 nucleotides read TGTGCCAGCAGCGTATCTACAGGGGTAAATTCACCCCTCCACTTT.

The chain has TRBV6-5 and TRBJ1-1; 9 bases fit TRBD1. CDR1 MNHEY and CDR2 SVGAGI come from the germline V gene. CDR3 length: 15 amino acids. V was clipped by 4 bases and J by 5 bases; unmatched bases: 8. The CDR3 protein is CASSSPGQGGTEAFF. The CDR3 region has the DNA TGTGCCAGCAGTTCCCCGGGACAGGGAGGGACTGAAGCTTTCTTT.

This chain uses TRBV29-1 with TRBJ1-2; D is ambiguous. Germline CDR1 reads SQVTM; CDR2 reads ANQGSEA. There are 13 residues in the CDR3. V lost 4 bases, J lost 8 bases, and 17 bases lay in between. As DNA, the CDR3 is TGCAGCGTTGGGGCGTTCGGGGAAGGAGGCTACACCTTC. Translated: CSVGAFGEGGYTF. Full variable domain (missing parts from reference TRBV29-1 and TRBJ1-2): SAVISQKPSRDICQRGTSLTIQCQVDSQVTMMFWYRQQPGQSLTLIATANQGSEATYESGFVIDKFPISRPNLTFSTLTVSNMSPEDSSIYLCSVGAFGEGGYTFGSGTRLTVV.

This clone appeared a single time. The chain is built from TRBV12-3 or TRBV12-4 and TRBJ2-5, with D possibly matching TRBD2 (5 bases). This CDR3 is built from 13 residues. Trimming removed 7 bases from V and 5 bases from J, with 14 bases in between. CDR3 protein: CASNRPGGETQYF. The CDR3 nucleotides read TGTGCCAGCAACAGACCTGGCGGGGAGACCCAGTACTTC.

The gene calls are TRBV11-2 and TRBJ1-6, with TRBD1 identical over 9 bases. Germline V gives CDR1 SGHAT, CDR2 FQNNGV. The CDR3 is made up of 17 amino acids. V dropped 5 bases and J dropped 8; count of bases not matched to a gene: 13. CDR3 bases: TGTGCCAGCAGCCCCGGGACAGGGAGGATTGGTGATTCACCCCTCCACTTT. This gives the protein CASSPGTGRIGDSPLHF.

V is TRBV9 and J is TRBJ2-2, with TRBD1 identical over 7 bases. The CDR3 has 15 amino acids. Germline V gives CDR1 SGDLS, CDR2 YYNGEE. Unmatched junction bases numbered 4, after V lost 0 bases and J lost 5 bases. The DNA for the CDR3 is TGTGCCAGCAGCGTAGGGGACAGACAGACCGGGGAGCTGTTTTTT. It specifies CASSVGDRQTGELFF.

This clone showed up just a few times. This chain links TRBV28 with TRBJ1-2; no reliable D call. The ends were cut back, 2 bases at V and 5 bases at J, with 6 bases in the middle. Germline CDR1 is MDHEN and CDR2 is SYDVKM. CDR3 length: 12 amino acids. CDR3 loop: CASSLIRYGYTF. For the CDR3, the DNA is TGTGCCAGCAGTTTAATCCGTTATGGCTACACCTTC.

The DNA of the CDR3 is TGTGCCAGCCGGACAGGGGGCAGGGATGGCTACACCTTC. Protein product: CASRTGGRDGYTF. J is TRBJ1-2 and V is TRBV27, with 11 bases aligning to TRBD1. Germline lookup yields CDR1 MNHEY and CDR2 SMNVEV (reference sequence). This CDR3 spans 13 amino acids. J gave up 6 bases and V 8 bases, and 5 bases lay outside the gene matches.

The CDR3, as DNA: TGTGCCAGCAGTTACTCCGGGACACCTTGGGGCACAGATACGCAGTATTTT. Encoded protein: CASSYSGTPWGTDTQYF. The chain combines TRBV6-2 or TRBV6-3 with TRBJ2-3, with a possible D match to TRBD1 (6 bases). The V gene's germline CDR1 is MNHEY and CDR2 SVGEGT. CDR3 size: 17 residues. Trimming removed 0 bases from V and 1 base from J, with 14 bases in between.

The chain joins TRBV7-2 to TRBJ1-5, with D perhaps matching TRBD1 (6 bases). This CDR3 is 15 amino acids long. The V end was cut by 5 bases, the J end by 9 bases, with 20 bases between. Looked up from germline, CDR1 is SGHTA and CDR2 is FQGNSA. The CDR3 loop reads CASSPRAGDDRPQHF. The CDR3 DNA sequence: TGTGCCAGCAGCCCGAGGGCAGGGGATGATAGGCCCCAGCATTTT.

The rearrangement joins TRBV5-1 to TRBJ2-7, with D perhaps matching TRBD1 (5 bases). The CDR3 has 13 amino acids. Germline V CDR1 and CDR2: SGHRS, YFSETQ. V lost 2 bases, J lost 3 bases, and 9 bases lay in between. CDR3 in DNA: TGCGCCAGCAGCTTTGTGGGGCACTACGAGCAGTACTTC. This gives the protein CASSFVGHYEQYF.

CDR3 loop: CASSPAGADYGYTF. As DNA, the CDR3 is TGTGCCAGCTCACCGGCGGGGGCTGACTATGGCTACACCTTC. V usage is TRBV18 and J usage is TRBJ1-2; a possible D gene is TRBD1 (6 bases). CDR1 and CDR2 (germline): KGHSH, LQKENI. V was clipped by 3 bases and J by 3 bases, with 11 bases between them. CDR3 length equals 14 residues.

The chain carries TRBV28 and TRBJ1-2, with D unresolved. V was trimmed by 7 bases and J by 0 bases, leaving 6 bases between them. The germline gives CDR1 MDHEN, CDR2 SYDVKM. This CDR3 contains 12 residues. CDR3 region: CASMTTNYGYTF. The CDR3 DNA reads TGTGCCAGCATGACTACTAACTATGGCTACACCTTC.